The sequence of this T cell receptor (beta chain) was determined in a study of blood T cell repertoires in COVID-19. Study context: Sites across the United States, Italy and Spain contributed samples from acute and convalescent COVID-19. From T cells, B-cell-depleted T cells, or PBMCs came the material, which was cDNA or gDNA.

Looked up from germline, CDR1 is SGHNT and CDR2 is YYREEE (reference sequence). V lost 7 bases and J lost 0, with 17 bases in between. CDR3 size: 15 residues. This clone was recorded only once. In the source study's methods: Amplifying reference gene primers gave estimates of nucleated cell counts. Repertoires were generated with immunoSEQ multiplex PCR, while TCRdb's copy carries only in-frame clones and drops some. V and J calls and clone size follow that table, whereas D and trimming were derived from the DNA. The table shows some 270,000 clones, with approximately 85% occurring only once. The genes are TRBV5-4 and TRBJ2-7, with a weak D call TRBD2 (6 bases). Sequencing used peripheral blood. The receptor's source is a woman in her 70s with acute or convalescent COVID-19. The CDR3 region has the DNA TGTGCCAGCTCTCCAAGGGGCGGGACCTCCTACGAGCAGTACTTC. It codes for CASSPRGGTSYEQYF.